Shown below are 21 T cell receptor beta chains from a single sample sequenced in a study of shared clonotypes between healthy human individuals. Assay: immunoSEQ multiplex PCR; the TCRdb copy retains only in-frame clones and omits some. The profile shows about 960,000 clones, 76% of them singletons. Sequenced: memory CD4+ T cells sorted from blood. This sample's subset: CD45RA-negative fraction. These receptor sequences come from a young man in good health.

This clone was observed a handful of times. This sequence joins TRBV18 and TRBJ2-1; TRBD2 aligns across 9 bases. The germline gives CDR1 KGHSH, CDR2 LQKENI. With 3 bases clipped from V and 6 bases from J, the junction kept 6 bases outside the gene matches. CDR3 length: 15 amino acids. Here the CDR3 reads CASSPASGMSNEQFF. In DNA form, the CDR3 reads TGTGCCAGCTCACCCGCTAGCGGGATGAGCAATGAGCAGTTCTTC.

V gene TRBV10-3 combines with J gene TRBJ2-7; TRBD2 agrees at 9 bases. The J segment lost 3 bases and the V segment lost 10 bases, leaving 13 bases of the junction unmatched. The CDR3 loop spans 15 amino acids. The germline gives CDR1 ENHRY, CDR2 SYGVKD. CDR3 DNA: TGTGCCACCAGACCGGGACTAGCCTACCTCTACGAGCAGTACTTC. Its protein is CATRPGLAYLYEQYF.

The V and J genes are TRBV19 and TRBJ1-2; D gene ambiguous. Trimming removed 3 bases from V and 8 bases from J, with 16 bases in between. The germline CDR1 and CDR2 sequences are LNHDA and SQIVND (reference sequence). This CDR3 has 14 amino acids. The CDR3 DNA sequence: TGTGCCAGTAGTATTTTGAACAGCGGCTACGGCTACACCTTC. It specifies CASSILNSGYGYTF.

The gene calls are TRBV29-1 and TRBJ2-3; no clear D. This CDR3 has 13 residues. Germline CDR1 SQVTM, CDR2 ANQGSEA. V was clipped by 4 bases and J by 2 bases, with 10 bases between them. CDR3 sequence reads: CSVGSAATDTQYF. CDR3 coding DNA: TGCAGCGTTGGCTCTGCGGCCACAGATACGCAGTATTTT.

This chain connects TRBV5-4 to TRBJ2-3; 8 positions match TRBD2. CDR1 is SGHNT and CDR2 is YYREEE in the germline V gene (reference sequence). CDR3 length equals 15 residues. V was clipped by 3 bases and J by 0 bases; unmatched bases: 3. The CDR3 region has the DNA TGTGCCAGCAGCTCCGGGGGGGAGAGCACAGATACGCAGTATTTT. Translated, it gives CASSSGGESTDTQYF.

This rearrangement joins TRBV2 to TRBJ2-1, with D maybe TRBD2 (6 bases). Germline values: CDR1 SNHLY, CDR2 FYNNEI. V was trimmed by 7 bases and J by 5 bases, leaving 24 bases between them. The CDR3 loop spans 17 amino acids. The CDR3 DNA sequence: TGTGCCAGCACGATCCAAGAGGGGACTGTATCCAACAATGAGCAGTTCTTC. The encoded protein is CASTIQEGTVSNNEQFF.

This chain joins TRBV5-6 and TRBJ1-2; 10 bases line up with TRBD1. Germline trimming cut 4 bases from V and 5 bases from J; bases unmatched to any gene: 8. Germline CDR1 is SGHDT and CDR2 is YYEEEE. The CDR3 contains 15 residues. The CDR3 loop reads CASSRTGGTSYGYTF. The CDR3 DNA reads as TGTGCCAGCAGCAGGACAGGGGGAACTTCTTATGGCTACACCTTC.

This clone appeared a few times. The rearrangement joins TRBV30 to TRBJ1-1; D unclear. The ends were cut back, 7 bases at V and 1 base at J, with 10 bases in the middle. The CDR3 runs to 12 residues. Germline V gene lookup returns CDR1 GTSNPN and CDR2 SVGIG (reference sequence). The CDR3 is CAYTQQNTEAFF. CDR3 nucleotides: TGTGCCTATACCCAACAGAACACTGAAGCTTTCTTT.

Worth noting for this clone: In the same sample, other DNA sequences code for this CDR3. The gene calls are TRBV7-9 and TRBJ1-3, with TRBD1 as a possible D gene (6 bases). The germline CDR1 and CDR2 sequences are SEHNR and FQNEAQ (reference sequence). Deletions cut 5 bases from V and 1 base from J, with 9 bases between. The CDR3 loop spans 14 amino acids. The CDR3 region is CASSSRGSGNTIYF. The CDR3 nucleotides are TGTGCCAGCAGCAGCAGGGGTTCTGGAAACACCATATATTTT. Filled out from reference TRBV7-9 and TRBJ1-3, the complete variable domain reads DTGVSQNPRHKITKRGQNVTFRCDPISEHNRLYWYRQTLGQGPEFLTYFQNEAQLEKSRLLSDRFSAERPKGSFSTLEIQRTEQGDSAMYLCASSSRGSGNTIYFGEGSWLTVV.

The V call is TRBV11-2, the J call TRBJ2-5, with unresolved D. Trimming removed 5 bases from V and 6 bases from J, with 13 bases in between. CDR1 is SGHAT, CDR2 FQNNGV, per germline. This CDR3 spans 13 amino acids. The CDR3 sequence is CASSPAGAQTQYF. The CDR3 nucleotides are TGTGCCAGCAGCCCCGCCGGAGCGCAGACCCAGTACTTC.

Remarks on this clone: Other DNA sequences in this sample translate to the same CDR3. This chain joins TRBV9 and TRBJ2-3; TRBD2 matches at 10 bases. The CDR3 extends over 15 amino acids. V gave up 2 bases and J gave up 3 bases; unmatched junction bases: 3. The germline gives CDR1 SGDLS, CDR2 YYNGEE. The CDR3 region is CASSVVAGGTDTQYF. DNA for the CDR3: TGTGCCAGCAGCGTTGTAGCGGGGGGTACAGATACGCAGTATTTT.

V and J are TRBV6-1 and TRBJ2-3; D uncertain. Trimming left V 10 bases short and J 4 bases short, with 9 bases between. Germline-derived CDR1 and CDR2 are MNHNS and SASEGT. CDR3 size: 11 residues. CDR3: CATSVADTQYF. The CDR3 coding sequence is TGTGCCACCAGCGTGGCAGATACGCAGTATTTT.

The chain uses TRBV12-5 and TRBJ2-3, with D perhaps matching TRBD2 (5 bases). CDR3 size: 16 residues. The germline V and J ends were trimmed by 0 bases and 0 bases, with 10 bases remaining between them. The germline CDR1 and CDR2 sequences are LGHNT and FRNRAP. CDR3 bases: TGTGCTAGTGGTTTGGTGACTATATCTAGCACAGATACGCAGTATTTT. It codes for CASGLVTISSTDTQYF.

The CDR3 is CATDSNLNQPQHF. The CDR3 region has the DNA TGTGCCACGGACTCGAACCTAAATCAGCCCCAGCATTTT. The gene calls are TRBV28 and TRBJ1-5, with D unclear. CDR3 length equals 13 residues. Between the trimmed V and J ends, which lost 10 bases and 4 bases, there was a span of 14 bases. From germline, CDR1 is MDHEN and CDR2 SYDVKM.

The V call is TRBV29-1, the J call TRBJ2-7; 7 bases fit TRBD2. The CDR3 extends over 12 amino acids. Losses at the gene ends were 3 bases for V and 5 bases for J; bases not matched to a gene: 4. Germline-derived CDR1 and CDR2 are SQVTM and ANQGSEA. The CDR3 spells CSVDQGGNEQYF. CDR3 bases: TGCAGCGTTGATCAGGGAGGGAACGAGCAGTACTTC.

The chain is built from TRBV5-4 and TRBJ1-2; the D is unclear. CDR1 is SGHNT and CDR2 is YYREEE in the germline V gene (reference sequence). CDR3 length: 15 residues. Between the trimmed V and J ends, which lost 0 bases and 0 bases, there was a span of 9 bases. CDR3 in amino acids: CASSLVGTTNYGYTF. The CDR3 nucleotides are TGTGCCAGCAGCTTGGTCGGAACCACTAACTATGGCTACACCTTC.

This sequence joins TRBV18 and TRBJ2-5; 15 nucleotides match TRBD2. This CDR3 contains 17 residues. CDR1 and CDR2 from the germline V gene are KGHSH and LQKENI. Trimming took 1 base from V and 5 from J; bases not matched to a gene: 5. CDR3 sequence: CASSPLPGLAGGETQYF. CDR3 nucleotides: TGTGCCAGCTCACCACTTCCGGGACTAGCGGGGGGTGAGACCCAGTACTTC.

V and J are TRBV7-2 and TRBJ2-5; D is uncertain. The germline V gene has CDR1 SGHTA and CDR2 FQGNSA. CDR3 length equals 12 residues. Deletions cut 5 bases from V and 3 bases from J, with 7 bases between. In nucleotides, the CDR3 is TGTGCCAGCAGCGTACTGGAAGAGACCCAGTACTTC. Protein: CASSVLEETQYF.

In its sample, this clone was seen many times. The chain uses TRBV18 and TRBJ2-5; 8 bases are shared with TRBD2. CDR1 KGHSH and CDR2 LQKENI come from the germline V gene. The CDR3 loop spans 13 amino acids. J was trimmed by 5 bases and V by 3 bases; bases with no gene match: 2. CDR3 nucleotide sequence: TGTGCCAGCTCACCCGGGACTAGGGAGACCCAGTACTTC. It yields the protein CASSPGTRETQYF.

Note on this clone: This sample also contains other DNA sequences that code for the same CDR3. The chain couples TRBV5-1 to TRBJ2-5; 15 bases line up with TRBD2. Germline V gene sequence: CDR1 SGHRS, CDR2 YFSETQ. Trimming took 4 bases from V and 3 from J; bases not matched to a gene: 4. The CDR3 spans 16 residues. CDR3 region: CASSLGTSGGKETQYF. The CDR3 nucleotides read TGCGCCAGCAGCCTTGGGACTAGCGGGGGGAAAGAGACCCAGTACTTC.

The chain combines TRBV5-6 with TRBJ2-1, with 8 bases matching TRBD1. There are 15 residues in the CDR3. Germline-derived CDR1 and CDR2 are SGHDT and YYEEEE. V trimming: 0 bases; J trimming: 3 bases; junction bases outside the gene matches: 2. The CDR3 sequence is CASSLGGTGYNEQFF. The CDR3 DNA is TGTGCCAGCAGCTTGGGCGGGACAGGCTACAATGAGCAGTTCTTC.